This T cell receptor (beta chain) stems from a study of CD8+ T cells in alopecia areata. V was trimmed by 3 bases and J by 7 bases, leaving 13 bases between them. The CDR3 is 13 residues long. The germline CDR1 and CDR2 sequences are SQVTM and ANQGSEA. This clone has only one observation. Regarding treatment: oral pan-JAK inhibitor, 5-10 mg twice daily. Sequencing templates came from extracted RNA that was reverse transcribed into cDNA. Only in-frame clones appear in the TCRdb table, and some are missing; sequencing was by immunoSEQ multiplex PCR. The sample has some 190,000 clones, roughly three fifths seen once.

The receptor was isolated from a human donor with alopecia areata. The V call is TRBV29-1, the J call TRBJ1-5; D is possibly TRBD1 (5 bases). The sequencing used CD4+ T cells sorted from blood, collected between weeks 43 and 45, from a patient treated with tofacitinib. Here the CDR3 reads CSVEPGSGQPQHF. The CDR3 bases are TGCAGCGTTGAGCCAGGGTCCGGCCAGCCCCAGCATTTT.